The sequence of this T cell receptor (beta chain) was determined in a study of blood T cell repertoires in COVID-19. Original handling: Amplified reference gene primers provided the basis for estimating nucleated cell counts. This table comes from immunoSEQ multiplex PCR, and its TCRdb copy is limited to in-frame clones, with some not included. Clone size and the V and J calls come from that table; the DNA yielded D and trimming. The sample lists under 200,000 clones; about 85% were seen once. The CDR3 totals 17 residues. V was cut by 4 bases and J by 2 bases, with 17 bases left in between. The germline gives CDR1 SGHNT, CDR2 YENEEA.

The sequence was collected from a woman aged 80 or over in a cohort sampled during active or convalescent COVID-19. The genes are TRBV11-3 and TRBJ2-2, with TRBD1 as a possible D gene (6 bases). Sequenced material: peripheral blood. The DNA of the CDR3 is TGTGCCAGCAGCTCCCACACAGGGCCTCTAAACACCGGGGAGCTGTTTTTT. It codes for CASSSHTGPLNTGELFF. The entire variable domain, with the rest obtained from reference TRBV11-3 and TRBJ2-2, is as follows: EAGVVQSPRYKIIEKKQPVAFWCNPISGHNTLYWYLQNLGQGPELLIRYENEEAVDDSQLPKDRFSAERLKGVDSTLKIQPAELGDSAVYLCASSSHTGPLNTGELFFGEGSRLTVL.